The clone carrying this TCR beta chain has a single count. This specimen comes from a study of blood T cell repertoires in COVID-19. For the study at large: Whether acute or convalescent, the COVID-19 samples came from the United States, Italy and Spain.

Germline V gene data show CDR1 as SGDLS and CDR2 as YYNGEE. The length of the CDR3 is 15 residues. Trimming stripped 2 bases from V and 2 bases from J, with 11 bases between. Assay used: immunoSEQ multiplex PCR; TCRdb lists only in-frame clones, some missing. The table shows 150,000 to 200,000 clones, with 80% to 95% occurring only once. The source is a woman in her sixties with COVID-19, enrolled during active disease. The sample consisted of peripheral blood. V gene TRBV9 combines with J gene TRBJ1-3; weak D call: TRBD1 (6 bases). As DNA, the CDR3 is TGTGCCAGCAGCGTCCTTCAGGGGCCTGGAAACACCATATATTTT. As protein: CASSVLQGPGNTIYF.